Shown below are 27 T cell receptor beta chains from a single sample sequenced in a study of blood T cell repertoires in COVID-19. Some clones are missing from TCRdb's copy, which holds only in-frame ones; the method was immunoSEQ multiplex PCR. The table lists 300,000 or so clones, about 83% of them singletons, with around 1.5% in the top ten. The source material was peripheral blood. Every receptor here comes from a woman in her forties or fifties with acute or convalescent COVID-19.

The V call is TRBV21-1, the J call TRBJ1-1. TRBV21-1 is a recognized pseudogene. This CDR3 is 14 amino acids long. CDR3 sequence (DNA): TGTGCCAGCCGCTTCCCGGAGGTGGACACTGAAGCTTTCTTT. This sequence encodes CASRFPEVDTEAFF.

The J gene is TRBJ2-5, the V gene TRBV24-1; TRBD2 is a possible D gene (6 bases). CDR1 and CDR2 (germline): KGHDR, SFDVKD. There are 14 residues in the CDR3. V shed 5 bases and J shed 4 bases, with 13 bases lying between them. The CDR3 bases are TGTGCCACCAGTGCTCCCGCTAGCGCAGAGACCCAGTACTTC. Its protein is CATSAPASAETQYF.

This chain uses TRBV5-1 with TRBJ1-2; 9 bases align to TRBD1. The CDR3 length is 13 residues. Trimming took 1 base from V and 7 from J; bases not matched to a gene: 2. CDR1 and CDR2 from the germline V gene are SGHRS and YFSETQ. In DNA form, the CDR3 reads TGCGCCAGCAGCTTGACAGGGGGCAGTGGCTACACCTTC. This translates into CASSLTGGSGYTF. The full variable domain, in which reference TRBV5-1 and TRBJ1-2 provide the parts outside the CDR3, is KAGVTQTPRYLIKTRGQQVTLSCSPISGHRSVSWYQQTPGQGLQFLFEYFSETQRNKGNFPGRFSGRQFSNSRSEMNVSTLELGDSALYLCASSLTGGSGYTFGSGTRLTVV.

This rearrangement joins TRBV5-5 to TRBJ1-1; possibly TRBD1 for D (6 bases). This CDR3 is 13 amino acids long. Between the trimmed V and J ends, which lost 4 bases and 7 bases, there was a span of 14 bases. Germline V gene lookup returns CDR1 SGHKS and CDR2 YYEKEE (reference sequence). CDR3 loop: CASSNWDTHEAFF. CDR3 sequence (DNA): TGTGCCAGCAGCAACTGGGACACACATGAAGCTTTCTTT.

V usage is TRBV7-9 and J usage is TRBJ2-7, with a weak D call TRBD1 (5 bases). Germline CDR1 reads SEHNR; CDR2 reads FQNEAQ (reference sequence). CDR3 length: 15 amino acids. Deletions cut 5 bases from V and 2 bases from J, with 16 bases between. As DNA, the CDR3 is TGTGCCAGCAGCCAGGACCGAGACAGAACCTACGAGCAGTACTTC. This sequence encodes CASSQDRDRTYEQYF.

The J gene is TRBJ2-1, the V gene TRBV6-5; D is possibly TRBD2 (7 bases). CDR1 is MNHEY and CDR2 is SVGAGI in the germline V gene. V was pared by 10 bases and J by 8 bases, with 15 bases between. The CDR3 totals 12 residues. In DNA form, the CDR3 reads TGTGCCACCAGGGGAGGGATCGATGAGCAGTTCTTC. Protein: CATRGGIDEQFF.

The chain employs TRBV25-1 and TRBJ2-1; D may be TRBD2 (6 bases). There are 16 residues in the CDR3. V was cut by 3 bases and J by 0 bases, with 12 bases left in between. In germline, CDR1 is MGHDK, CDR2 SYGVNS. CDR3 amino acids: CASSDLGTDSYNEQFF. The CDR3 coding sequence is TGTGCCAGCAGTGACCTCGGGACTGACTCCTACAATGAGCAGTTCTTC.

This clone was observed a single time. This chain uses TRBV2 with TRBJ2-5; D is possibly TRBD1 (5 bases). V lost 7 bases to trimming and J lost 5 bases, with 11 bases between them. In germline, CDR1 is SNHLY, CDR2 FYNNEI. The CDR3 runs 12 residues. CDR3 coding DNA: TGTGCCAGCAAAGGGGAAGGGGAGACCCAGTACTTC. Its translation is CASKGEGETQYF. The full variable domain, completed using reference TRBV2 and TRBJ2-5, is EPEVTQTPSHQVTQMGQEVILRCVPISNHLYFYWYRQILGQKVEFLVSFYNNEISEKSEIFDDQFSVERPDGSNFTLKIRSTKLEDSAMYFCASKGEGETQYFGPGTRLLVL.

This clone is a singleton in its sample. This chain connects TRBV28 to TRBJ1-3, with TRBD1 as a possible D gene (5 bases). The germline V gene has CDR1 MDHEN and CDR2 SYDVKM. The CDR3 is 13 residues long. Trimming stripped 7 bases from V and 7 bases from J, with 14 bases between. The CDR3 here is CASMDGGRNTIYF. CDR3 coding DNA: TGTGCCAGCATGGACGGGGGGAGGAACACCATATATTTT.

V and J are TRBV28 and TRBJ1-3; D remains unclear. The germline V gene has CDR1 MDHEN and CDR2 SYDVKM. V lost 3 bases and J 0 bases, leaving 6 bases between the germline ends. The CDR3 contains 14 residues. In DNA form, the CDR3 reads TGTGCCAGCAGTTTCTGGAGCTCTGGAAACACCATATATTTT. This sequence encodes CASSFWSSGNTIYF.

This clone was seen once. The chain carries TRBV6-5 and TRBJ1-5; TRBD1 matches 10 bases. Looked up from germline, CDR1 is MNHEY and CDR2 is SVGAGI. Losses at the gene ends were 8 bases for V and 6 bases for J; bases not matched to a gene: 10. The CDR3 spans 15 residues. The CDR3 coding sequence is TGTGCCAGCTGGATTTCGACAGGGGGCGTTCAGCCCCAGCATTTT. This translates into CASWISTGGVQPQHF.

The chain joins TRBV28 to TRBJ2-7, with 9 bases fitting TRBD1. There are 15 residues in the CDR3. Trimming took 5 bases from V and 0 from J; bases not matched to a gene: 5. Germline V gives CDR1 MDHEN, CDR2 SYDVKM. CDR3 nucleotides: TGTGCCAGCAGTCCACGGGACAGGGTCTCCTACGAGCAGTACTTC. Encoded protein: CASSPRDRVSYEQYF. The variable domain in full, completed from reference TRBV28 and TRBJ2-7, reads DVKVTQSSRYLVKRTGEKVFLECVQDMDHENMFWYRQDPGLGLRLIYFSYDVKMKEKGDIPEGYSVSREKKERFSLILESASTNQTSMYLCASSPRDRVSYEQYFGPGTRLTVT.

The chain joins TRBV4-2 to TRBJ2-3, with 8 positions matching TRBD2. This CDR3 is 18 amino acids long. Germline V gene data show CDR1 as LGHNA and CDR2 as YNFKEQ. With 1 base clipped from V and 1 base from J, the junction kept 10 bases outside the gene matches. The CDR3 region has the DNA TGTGCCAGCAGCCAAGTACGGGGGGGGTACGCGGGCACAGATACGCAGTATTTT. Its translation: CASSQVRGGYAGTDTQYF.

The chain couples TRBV28 to TRBJ1-5; 9 positions match TRBD1. The junction had 3 bases not matched to a gene; V was cut back by 6 bases and J by 3 bases. The CDR3 runs 14 residues. Germline V lookup: CDR1 MDHEN, CDR2 SYDVKM. In nucleotides, the CDR3 is TGTGCCAGCAGGACAGGGGGGGACAATCAGCCCCAGCATTTT. Protein product: CASRTGGDNQPQHF.

The chain couples TRBV6-1 to TRBJ2-7; 13 bases are a match to TRBD2. V was clipped by 4 bases and J by 1 base; unmatched bases: 4. The CDR3 is made up of 16 amino acids. Germline lookup yields CDR1 MNHNS and CDR2 SASEGT. DNA of the CDR3: TGTGCCAGCAGTGGGACTAGCGGGAGAGTATCCTACGAGCAGTACTTC. Encoded protein: CASSGTSGRVSYEQYF.

In its sample, this clone is medium-sized (0.01 to 0.1%). This CDR3 is CASSLMSGPGEAFF. The CDR3 DNA is TGTGCCAGCAGCTTAATGTCTGGCCCGGGGGAAGCTTTCTTT. V gene TRBV7-2 combines with J gene TRBJ1-1, with D hard to call. The CDR3 contains 14 residues. Germline V CDR1 and CDR2: SGHTA, FQGNSA. V was cut by 2 bases and J by 8 bases, with 15 bases left in between. Looking up the rest from reference TRBV7-2 and TRBJ1-1 gives the full variable domain: GAGVSQSPSNKVTEKGKDVELRCDPISGHTALYWYRQSLGQGLEFLIYFQGNSAPDKSGLPSDRFSAERTGGSVSTLTIQRTQQEDSAVYLCASSLMSGPGEAFFGQGTRLTVV.

This chain links TRBV29-1 with TRBJ1-2; the D gene is possibly TRBD1 (6 bases). Germline CDR1 is SQVTM and CDR2 is ANQGSEA. The CDR3 is 14 amino acids. V dropped 3 bases and J dropped 6 bases, with 17 bases sitting between them. CDR3 sequence (DNA): TGCAGCGTTGATCAGGGGATGAGATATCATGGCTACACCTTC. Its protein product is CSVDQGMRYHGYTF.

This chain links TRBV6-1 with TRBJ1-6, with D tentatively TRBD1 (5 bases). The CDR3 contains 16 residues. Trimming pared 0 bases from V and 5 bases from J, leaving 11 bases between. Germline CDR1 is MNHNS and CDR2 is SASEGT. CDR3 DNA: TGTGCCAGCAGTGAAGCGTTCGGGGGAAATAATTCACCCCTCCACTTT. It translates to CASSEAFGGNNSPLHF.

This chain joins TRBV7-2 and TRBJ2-1, with 11 bases that match TRBD1. The CDR3 is made up of 17 amino acids. CDR1 and CDR2 (germline): SGHTA, FQGNSA. The J segment lost 5 bases and the V segment lost 4 bases, leaving 10 bases of the junction unmatched. Here the CDR3 DNA reads TGTGCCAGCAGCTCTCAGAGACCGGGACAGGGGGACAATGAGCAGTTCTTC. Amino acid sequence: CASSSQRPGQGDNEQFF.

This chain links TRBV27 with TRBJ2-5; D might be TRBD2 (6 bases). Germline CDR1 MNHEY, CDR2 SMNVEV (reference sequence). V gave up 3 bases and J gave up 0 bases, with 8 bases separating them. There are 14 residues in the CDR3. CDR3 coding DNA: TGTGCCAGCAGTTTGGCGGGAAACCAAGAGACCCAGTACTTC. Translating gives CASSLAGNQETQYF.

The chain has TRBV10-3 and TRBJ1-4; D remains unclear. V was cut by 2 bases and J by 2 bases, with 9 bases left in between. This CDR3 contains 15 residues. CDR1 and CDR2 from the germline V gene are ENHRY and SYGVKD. The CDR3 DNA follows: TGTGCCATCAGTGAGGAGGGTGGGACTAATGAAAAACTGTTTTTT. Its translation is CAISEEGGTNEKLFF.

The gene calls are TRBV19 and TRBJ2-3; D is ambiguous. This CDR3 region has 14 residues. With 4 bases removed from V and 0 bases from J, the gap between germline ends came to 8 bases. Looked up from germline, CDR1 is LNHDA and CDR2 is SQIVND (reference sequence). This CDR3 reads CASSTSASTDTQYF. DNA for the CDR3: TGTGCCAGTAGTACTAGTGCTAGCACAGATACGCAGTATTTT. Using reference TRBV19 and TRBJ2-3 for the parts outside the CDR3, the full variable domain is DGGITQSPKYLFRKEGQNVTLSCEQNLNHDAMYWYRQDPGQGLRLIYYSQIVNDFQKGDIAEGYSVSREKKESFPLTVTSAQKNPTAFYLCASSTSASTDTQYFGPGTRLTVL.

The chain uses TRBV3-1 (or the pseudogene TRBV3-2) and TRBJ1-6; D not certain. The length of the CDR3 is 13 residues. Per the germline V gene, CDR1 is LGHDT and CDR2 is YNNKEL (reference sequence). The V gene lost 2 bases and the J gene lost 14 bases, with 13 bases spanning the gap. CDR3 coding DNA: TGTGCCAGCAGCCAATCGACGGGAGGGACCCTCCACTTT. This sequence encodes CASSQSTGGTLHF.

This chain connects TRBV4-3 to TRBJ2-1; tentative D call: TRBD1 (5 bases). The CDR3 consists of 16 residues. Germline assignment: CDR1 LGHNA and CDR2 YSLEER. V was pared by 0 bases and J by 9 bases, with 18 bases between. CDR3 in DNA: TGCGCCAGCAGCCAAGATAACCCCTTAACTCAGGGTGAGCAGTTCTTC. Translated, it gives CASSQDNPLTQGEQFF.

The chain links TRBV27 to TRBJ2-7; TRBD1 agrees at 9 bases. After removal of 5 bases from V and 6 bases from J, the junction contained 11 bases not matched to a gene. Looked up from germline, CDR1 is MNHEY and CDR2 is SMNVEV (reference sequence). This CDR3 region has 15 residues. The CDR3 nucleotides read TGTGCCAGCAGTGATCCGGGACAGGGCCGTGGCGAGCAGTACTTC. Its translation: CASSDPGQGRGEQYF.

Note on this clone: The junction departs from germline at one end; a sequencing error may be responsible. V usage is TRBV28 and J usage is TRBJ2-5; no firm D call. The germline V gene encodes CDR1 MDHEN and CDR2 SYDVKM. The CDR3 sequence is 12 residues long. CDR3 sequence: CAGSLSRETQYF. The CDR3 bases are TGTGCCGGCAGTTTAAGTCGGGAGACCCAGTACTTC.

This clone has a count of ten or more. This chain links TRBV27 with TRBJ2-1; possibly TRBD1 for D (6 bases). This CDR3 contains 16 residues. The V end lost 6 bases, the J end lost 0 bases, and 15 bases lay between the germline ends. Looked up from germline, CDR1 is MNHEY and CDR2 is SMNVEV (reference sequence). CDR3 residues: CASSLMGARSYNEQFF. CDR3 DNA: TGTGCCAGCAGCCTAATGGGGGCTCGCTCCTACAATGAGCAGTTCTTC.